This TCR beta chain came from a study of cytotoxic CD8 clonotypes in ibrutinib-treated CLL. The data were produced by immunoSEQ multiplex PCR, yet TCRdb's version contains in-frame clones alone and is incomplete. The table shows approximately 170,000 clones, with about 88% occurring only once. Germline V lookup: CDR1 SGHTA, CDR2 FQGTGA. This CDR3 contains 14 residues. V was cut by 2 bases and J by 7 bases, with 11 bases left in between. The V call is TRBV7-3, the J call TRBJ2-2; D is ambiguous. The input for sequencing was PBMCs, taken at disease progression, from a patient treated with ibrutinib. This sequence was found in a human donor with chronic lymphocytic leukemia. CDR3 nucleotide sequence: TGTGCCAGCAGCTTATTAGGTTCTAACGGGGAGCTGTTTTTT. Residues: CASSLLGSNGELFF.